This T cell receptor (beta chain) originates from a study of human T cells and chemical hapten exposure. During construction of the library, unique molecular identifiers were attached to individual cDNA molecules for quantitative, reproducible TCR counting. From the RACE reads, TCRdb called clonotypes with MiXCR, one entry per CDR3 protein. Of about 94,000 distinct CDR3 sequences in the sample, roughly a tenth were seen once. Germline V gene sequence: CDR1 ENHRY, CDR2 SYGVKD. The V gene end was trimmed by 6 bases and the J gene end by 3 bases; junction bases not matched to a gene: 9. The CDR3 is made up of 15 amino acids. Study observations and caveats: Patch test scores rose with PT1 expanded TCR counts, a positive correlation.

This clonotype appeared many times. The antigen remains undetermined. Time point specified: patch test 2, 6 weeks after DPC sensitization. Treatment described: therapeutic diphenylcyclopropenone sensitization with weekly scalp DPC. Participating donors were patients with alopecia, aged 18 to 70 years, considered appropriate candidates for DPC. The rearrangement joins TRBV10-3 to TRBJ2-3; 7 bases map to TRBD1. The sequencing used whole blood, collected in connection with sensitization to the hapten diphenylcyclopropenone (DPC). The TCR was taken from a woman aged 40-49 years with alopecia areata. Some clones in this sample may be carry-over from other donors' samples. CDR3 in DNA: TGTGCCATCAGAGGTCATAGGGGGCGGACAGATACGCAGTATTTT. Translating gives CAIRGHRGRTDTQYF.